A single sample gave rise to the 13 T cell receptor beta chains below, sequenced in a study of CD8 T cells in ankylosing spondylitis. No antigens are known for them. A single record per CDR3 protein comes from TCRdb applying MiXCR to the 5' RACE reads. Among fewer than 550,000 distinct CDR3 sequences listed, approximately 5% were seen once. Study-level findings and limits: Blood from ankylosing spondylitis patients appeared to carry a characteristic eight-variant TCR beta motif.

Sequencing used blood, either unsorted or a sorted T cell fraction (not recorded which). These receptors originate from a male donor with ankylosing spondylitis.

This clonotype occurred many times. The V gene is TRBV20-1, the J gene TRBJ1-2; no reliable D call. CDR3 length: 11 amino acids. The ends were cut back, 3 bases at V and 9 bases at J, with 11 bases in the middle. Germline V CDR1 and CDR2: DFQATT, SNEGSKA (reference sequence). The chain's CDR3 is CSASRRERYTF. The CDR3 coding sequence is TGCAGTGCTAGCCGACGAGAACGCTACACCTTC.

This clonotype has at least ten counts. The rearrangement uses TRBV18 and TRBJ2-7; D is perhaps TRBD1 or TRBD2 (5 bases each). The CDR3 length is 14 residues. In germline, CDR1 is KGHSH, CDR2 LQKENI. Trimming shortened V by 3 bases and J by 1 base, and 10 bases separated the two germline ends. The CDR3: CASSPGTDSYEQYF. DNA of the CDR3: TGTGCCAGCTCACCCGGGACGGATTCCTACGAGCAGTACTTC.

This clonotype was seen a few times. DNA of the CDR3: TGCGCCAGCAGTACCTTCCGAACAGATACGCAGTATTTT. Translation gives CASSTFRTDTQYF. This chain joins TRBV4-3 and TRBJ2-3; D unclear. CDR1 and CDR2 from the germline V gene are LGHNA and YSLEER. This CDR3 is 13 amino acids long. V was clipped by 6 bases and J by 3 bases, with 10 bases between them.

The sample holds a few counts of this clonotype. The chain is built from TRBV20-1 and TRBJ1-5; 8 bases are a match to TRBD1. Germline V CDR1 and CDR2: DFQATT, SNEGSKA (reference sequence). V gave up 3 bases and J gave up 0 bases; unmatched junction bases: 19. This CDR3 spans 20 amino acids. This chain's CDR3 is CSARDYRGYMARDSNQPQHF. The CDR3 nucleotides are TGCAGTGCTAGGGACTACAGGGGGTATATGGCCAGAGATAGCAATCAGCCCCAGCATTTT.

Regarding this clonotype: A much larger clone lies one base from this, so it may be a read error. The CDR3 coding sequence is TGTGCCAGCAGCAATCCGGGACTCAACTATGGCTACACCTTC. Amino acids: CASSNPGLNYGYTF. The V gene is TRBV7-2, the J gene TRBJ1-2; D is possibly TRBD1 (5 bases). Trimming took 5 bases from V and 2 from J, leaving 12 bases between them. The CDR3 has 14 amino acids. The germline V gene has CDR1 SGHTA and CDR2 FQGNSA.

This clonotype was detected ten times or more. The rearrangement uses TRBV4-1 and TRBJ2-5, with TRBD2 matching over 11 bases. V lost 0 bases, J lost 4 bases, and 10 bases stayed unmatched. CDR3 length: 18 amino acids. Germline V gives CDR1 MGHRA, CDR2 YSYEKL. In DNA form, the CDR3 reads TGCGCCAGCAGCCAAGATCCCCAACTAGCGGGAGTATCAGAGACCCAGTACTTC. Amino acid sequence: CASSQDPQLAGVSETQYF.

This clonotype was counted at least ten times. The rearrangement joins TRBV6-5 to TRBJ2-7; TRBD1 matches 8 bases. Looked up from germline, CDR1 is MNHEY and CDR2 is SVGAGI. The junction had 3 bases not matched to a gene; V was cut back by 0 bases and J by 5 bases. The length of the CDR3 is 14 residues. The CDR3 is CASSYSRQGNEQYF. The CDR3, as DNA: TGTGCCAGCAGTTACTCGCGACAGGGGAACGAGCAGTACTTC.

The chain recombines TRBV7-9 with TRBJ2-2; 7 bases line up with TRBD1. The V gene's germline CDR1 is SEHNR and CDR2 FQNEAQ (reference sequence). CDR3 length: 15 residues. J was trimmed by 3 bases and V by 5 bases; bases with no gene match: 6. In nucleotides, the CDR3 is TGTGCCAGCAGCGTAGTAGGGGGCGACACCGGGGAGCTGTTTTTT. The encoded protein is CASSVVGGDTGELFF.

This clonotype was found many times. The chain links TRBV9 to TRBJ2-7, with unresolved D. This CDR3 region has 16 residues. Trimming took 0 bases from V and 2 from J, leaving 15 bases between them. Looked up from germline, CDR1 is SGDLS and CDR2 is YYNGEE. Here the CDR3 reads CASSVGFWEEAYEQYF. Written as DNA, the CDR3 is TGTGCCAGCAGCGTAGGGTTCTGGGAAGAAGCCTACGAGCAGTACTTC.

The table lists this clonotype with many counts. The CDR3 region is CAIRWTSDDTGELFF. The CDR3 coding sequence is TGTGCCATCAGATGGACTAGCGACGACACCGGGGAGCTGTTTTTT. The rearrangement uses TRBV10-3 and TRBJ2-2, with 9 nucleotides matching TRBD2. In germline, CDR1 is ENHRY, CDR2 SYGVKD. Trimming cost V 6 bases and J 3 bases; bases outside gene matches: 5. The CDR3 consists of 15 residues.

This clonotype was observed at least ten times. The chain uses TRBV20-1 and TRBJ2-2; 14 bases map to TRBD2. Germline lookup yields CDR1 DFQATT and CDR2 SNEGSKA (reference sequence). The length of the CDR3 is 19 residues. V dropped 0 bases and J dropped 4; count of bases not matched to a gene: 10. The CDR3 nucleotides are TGCAGTGCTAGAGAAATAAGACTAGCGGGGGGGCCGGGCACCGGGGAGCTGTTTTTT. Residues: CSAREIRLAGGPGTGELFF.

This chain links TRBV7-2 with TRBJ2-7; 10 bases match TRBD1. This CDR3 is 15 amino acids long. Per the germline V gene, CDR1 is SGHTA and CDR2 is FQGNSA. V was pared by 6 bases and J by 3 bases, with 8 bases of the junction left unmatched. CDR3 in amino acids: CASSYDRGLIYEQYF. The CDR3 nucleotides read TGTGCCAGCAGTTACGACAGGGGGCTAATCTACGAGCAGTACTTC.

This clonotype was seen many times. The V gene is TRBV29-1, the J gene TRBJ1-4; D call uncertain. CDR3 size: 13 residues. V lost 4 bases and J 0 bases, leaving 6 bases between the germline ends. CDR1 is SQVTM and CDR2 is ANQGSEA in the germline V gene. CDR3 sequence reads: CSVVPATNEKLFF. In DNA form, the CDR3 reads TGCAGCGTTGTGCCTGCAACTAATGAAAAACTGTTTTTT.